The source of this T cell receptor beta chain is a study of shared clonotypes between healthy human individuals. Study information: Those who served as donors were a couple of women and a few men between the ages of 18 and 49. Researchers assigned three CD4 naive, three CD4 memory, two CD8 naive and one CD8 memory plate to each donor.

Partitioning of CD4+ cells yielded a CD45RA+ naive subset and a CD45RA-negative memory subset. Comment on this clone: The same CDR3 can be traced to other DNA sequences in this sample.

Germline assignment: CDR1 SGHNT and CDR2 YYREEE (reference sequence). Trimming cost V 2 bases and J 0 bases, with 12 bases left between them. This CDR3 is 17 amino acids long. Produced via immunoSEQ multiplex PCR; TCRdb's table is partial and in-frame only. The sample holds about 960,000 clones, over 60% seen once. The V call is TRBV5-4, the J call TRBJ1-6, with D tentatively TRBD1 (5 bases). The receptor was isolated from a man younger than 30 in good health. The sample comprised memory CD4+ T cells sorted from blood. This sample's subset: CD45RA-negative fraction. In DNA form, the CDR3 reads TGTGCCAGCAGCTTAGCAGGGAAAAGCTCCTATAATTCACCCCTCCACTTT. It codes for CASSLAGKSSYNSPLHF.